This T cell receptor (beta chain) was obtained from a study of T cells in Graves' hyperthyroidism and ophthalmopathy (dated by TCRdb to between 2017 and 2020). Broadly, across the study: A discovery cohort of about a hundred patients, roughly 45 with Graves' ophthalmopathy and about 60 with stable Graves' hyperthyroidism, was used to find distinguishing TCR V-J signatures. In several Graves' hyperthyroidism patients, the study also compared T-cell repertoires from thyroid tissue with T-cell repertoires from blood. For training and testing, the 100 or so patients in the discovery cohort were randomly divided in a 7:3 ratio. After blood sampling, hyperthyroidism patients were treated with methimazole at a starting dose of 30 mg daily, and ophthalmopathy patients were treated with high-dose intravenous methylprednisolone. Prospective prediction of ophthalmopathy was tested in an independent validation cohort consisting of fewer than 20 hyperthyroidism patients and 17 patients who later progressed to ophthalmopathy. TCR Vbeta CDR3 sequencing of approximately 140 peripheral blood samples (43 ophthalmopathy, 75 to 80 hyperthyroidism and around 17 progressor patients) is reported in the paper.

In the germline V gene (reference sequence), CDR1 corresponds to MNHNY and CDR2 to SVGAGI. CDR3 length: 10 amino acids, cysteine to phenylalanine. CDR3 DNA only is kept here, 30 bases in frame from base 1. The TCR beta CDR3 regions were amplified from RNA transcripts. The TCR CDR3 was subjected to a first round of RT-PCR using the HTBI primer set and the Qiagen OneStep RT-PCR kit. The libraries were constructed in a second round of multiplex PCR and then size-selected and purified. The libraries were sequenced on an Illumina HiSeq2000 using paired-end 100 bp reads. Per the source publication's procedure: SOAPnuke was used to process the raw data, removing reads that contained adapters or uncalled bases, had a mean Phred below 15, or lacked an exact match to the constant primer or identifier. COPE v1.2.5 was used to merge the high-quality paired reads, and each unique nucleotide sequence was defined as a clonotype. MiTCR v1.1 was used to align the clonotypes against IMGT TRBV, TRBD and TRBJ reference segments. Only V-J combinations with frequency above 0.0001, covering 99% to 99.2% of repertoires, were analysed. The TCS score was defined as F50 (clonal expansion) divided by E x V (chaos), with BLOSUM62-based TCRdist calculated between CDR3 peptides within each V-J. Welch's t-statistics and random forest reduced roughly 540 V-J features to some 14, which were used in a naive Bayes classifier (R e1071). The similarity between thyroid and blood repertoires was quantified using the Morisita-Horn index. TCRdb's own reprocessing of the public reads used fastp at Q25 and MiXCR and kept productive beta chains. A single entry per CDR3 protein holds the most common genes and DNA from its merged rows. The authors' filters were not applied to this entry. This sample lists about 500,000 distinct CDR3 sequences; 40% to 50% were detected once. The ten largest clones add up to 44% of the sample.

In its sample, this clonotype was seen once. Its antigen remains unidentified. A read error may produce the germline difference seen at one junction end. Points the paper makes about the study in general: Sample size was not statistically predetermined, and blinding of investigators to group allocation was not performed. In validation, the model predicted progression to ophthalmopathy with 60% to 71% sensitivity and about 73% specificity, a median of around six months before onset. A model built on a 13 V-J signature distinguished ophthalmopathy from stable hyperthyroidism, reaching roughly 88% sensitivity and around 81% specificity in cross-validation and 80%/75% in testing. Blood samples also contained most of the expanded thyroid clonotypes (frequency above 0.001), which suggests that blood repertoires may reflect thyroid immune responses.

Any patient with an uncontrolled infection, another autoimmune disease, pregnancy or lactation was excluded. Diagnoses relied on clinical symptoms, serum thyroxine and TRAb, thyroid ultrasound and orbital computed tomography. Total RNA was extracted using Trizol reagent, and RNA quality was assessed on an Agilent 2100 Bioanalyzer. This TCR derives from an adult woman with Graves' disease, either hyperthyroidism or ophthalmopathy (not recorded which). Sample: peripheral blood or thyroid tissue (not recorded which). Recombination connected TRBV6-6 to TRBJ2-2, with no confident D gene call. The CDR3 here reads CASNSGELFF. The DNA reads TGCGCCAGCAATTCCGGGGAGCTGTTTTTT.